The 26 T cell receptor beta chains in this list originate from one sample, sequenced in a study of shared clonotypes between healthy human individuals. CD8 cells classed as naive were CD45RO-negative and positively selected for CCR7, excluding terminally differentiated effector memory CD45RA+ cells. TCRdb's table, derived via immunoSEQ multiplex PCR, lists solely in-frame clones and lacks some. The sample has under 1 million clones; 90% to 97% are singletons. Sequencing was performed on naive CD8+ T cells sorted from blood. These receptors originate from a man aged 25 to 45 in good health.

The V gene is TRBV11-3, the J gene TRBJ2-1, with a possible D match to TRBD1 (5 bases). Germline values: CDR1 SGHNT, CDR2 YENEEA. The CDR3 has 14 amino acids. With 5 bases removed from V and 7 bases from J, the gap between germline ends came to 15 bases. The CDR3 is CASSPGGAWNEQFF. The CDR3, as DNA: TGTGCCAGCAGCCCGGGTGGGGCGTGGAATGAGCAGTTCTTC.

CDR3 sequence (DNA): TGTGCCAGGCGACGCAGGATTGAGGGGTACACTGAAGCTTTCTTT. Encoded protein: CARRRRIEGYTEAFF. The chain combines TRBV28 with TRBJ1-1, with D tentatively TRBD1 (5 bases). The V end lost 9 bases, the J end lost 3 bases, and 20 bases lay between the germline ends. The CDR3 runs to 15 residues. The germline V gene encodes CDR1 MDHEN and CDR2 SYDVKM.

The chain combines TRBV30 with TRBJ2-7; no definite D call. V lost 2 bases and J lost 2, with 4 bases in between. This CDR3 is 11 amino acids long. Per the germline V gene, CDR1 is GTSNPN and CDR2 is SVGIG (reference sequence). CDR3 sequence: CAWSSAYEQYF. In nucleotides, the CDR3 is TGTGCCTGGAGTTCGGCCTACGAGCAGTACTTC.

This chain connects TRBV27 to TRBJ2-7, with D perhaps TRBD1 or TRBD2 (6 bases each). Between the trimmed V and J ends, which lost 4 bases and 6 bases, there was a span of 16 bases. CDR1 and CDR2 (germline): MNHEY, SMNVEV (reference sequence). CDR3 length: 14 amino acids. The chain's CDR3 is CASSWGTGGFEQYF. CDR3 sequence (DNA): TGTGCCAGCAGTTGGGGGACCGGGGGCTTCGAGCAGTACTTC.

The rearrangement uses TRBV10-1 and TRBJ2-3; D not resolved. V dropped 3 bases and J dropped 0 bases, with 7 bases sitting between them. Germline V gene lookup returns CDR1 WNHNN and CDR2 SYGVQD (reference sequence). The CDR3 is made up of 14 amino acids. CDR3 protein: CASSDSDSTDTQYF. In DNA form, the CDR3 reads TGCGCCAGCAGTGATTCGGACAGCACAGATACGCAGTATTTT.

This chain uses TRBV2 with TRBJ2-5; D is perhaps TRBD1 (5 bases). The CDR3 extends over 16 amino acids. Per the germline V gene, CDR1 is SNHLY and CDR2 is FYNNEI. With 4 bases removed from V and 4 bases from J, the gap between germline ends came to 19 bases. CDR3 nucleotides: TGTGCCAGCAGTGGCCCTTCAACTATGGGGCTAGAGACCCAGTACTTC. Protein: CASSGPSTMGLETQYF.

The chain uses TRBV5-6 and TRBJ1-2, with 9 bases that match TRBD1. V lost 0 bases and J lost 4; bases outside the gene matches: 7. The CDR3 totals 16 residues. From germline, CDR1 is SGHDT and CDR2 YYEEEE. The CDR3 nucleotides are TGTGCCAGCAGCTTGGAACAGGGGGCGCGGAGCTATGGCTACACCTTC. Translated, it gives CASSLEQGARSYGYTF.

CDR3 bases: TGTGCCAGCAGCGATCCGGGACACCCCTACGAGCAGTACTTC. As protein: CASSDPGHPYEQYF. This chain links TRBV7-9 with TRBJ2-7; weak D call: TRBD1 (6 bases). Per germline, CDR1 SEHNR and CDR2 FQNEAQ (reference sequence). The CDR3 length is 14 residues. V was shortened by 5 bases and J by 2 bases, with 13 bases between the two germline ends.

This sequence joins TRBV29-1 and TRBJ2-5; the match to TRBD1 covers 7 bases. V dropped 2 bases and J dropped 4; count of bases not matched to a gene: 10. Germline values: CDR1 SQVTM, CDR2 ANQGSEA. This CDR3 has 15 amino acids. The CDR3 nucleotides read TGCAGCGTTGAATCGTGGGACAGACAGTTAGAGACCCAGTACTTC. This gives the protein CSVESWDRQLETQYF.

The CDR3 loop reads CASSTSGAYQPQHF. The CDR3, as DNA: TGTGCCAGCAGTACCTCGGGAGCATATCAGCCCCAGCATTTT. The gene calls are TRBV27 and TRBJ1-5; no firm D call. V gave up 5 bases and J gave up 5 bases, with 13 bases separating them. CDR3 length equals 14 residues. CDR1 and CDR2 (germline): MNHEY, SMNVEV (reference sequence).

The chain carries TRBV10-2 and TRBJ1-5; 12 nucleotides align to TRBD1. The trim removed 0 bases at V and 4 bases at J, leaving 16 bases unmatched. The CDR3 covers 21 residues. Germline V CDR1 and CDR2: WSHSY, SAAADI. Here the CDR3 DNA reads TGCGCCAGCAGTGAGTCGCAGGGACAGGGGGCGAGAGGGTCTTTTAATCAGCCCCAGCATTTT. It yields the protein CASSESQGQGARGSFNQPQHF.

The V call is TRBV30, the J call TRBJ2-7, with a weak D call TRBD2 (6 bases). V lost 2 bases and J 3 bases, leaving 11 bases between the germline ends. This CDR3 region has 13 residues. CDR1 GTSNPN and CDR2 SVGIG come from the germline V gene (reference sequence). CDR3 sequence: CAWSFSGIYEQYF. For the CDR3, the DNA is TGTGCCTGGAGTTTTAGCGGCATCTACGAGCAGTACTTC.

The chain combines TRBV28 with TRBJ1-2, with D possibly TRBD1 on 6 matching bases. Trimming shortened V by 5 bases and J by 0 bases, and 10 bases separated the two germline ends. In germline, CDR1 is MDHEN, CDR2 SYDVKM. The CDR3 consists of 14 residues. The DNA for the CDR3 is TGTGCCAGCAGTATAGGGACATCTAACTATGGCTACACCTTC. Residues: CASSIGTSNYGYTF.

This chain uses TRBV6-6 with TRBJ2-1; no clear D gene. The CDR3 is 13 residues long. Germline V gene lookup returns CDR1 MNHNY and CDR2 SVGAGI (reference sequence). V was pared by 2 bases and J by 6 bases, with 8 bases between. CDR3 DNA sequence: TGTGCCAGCAGTTACGGTTCCGCCAATGAGCAGTTCTTC. Protein: CASSYGSANEQFF.

This chain connects TRBV5-1 to TRBJ2-7; D gene unclear. Trimming removed 0 bases at V and 2 bases at J, with 12 bases between. Germline V gene lookup returns CDR1 SGHRS and CDR2 YFSETQ. This CDR3 has 15 residues. The CDR3 region has the DNA TGCGCCAGCAGCTTGGCTTCTTCCCCGCCCTACGAGCAGTACTTC. Its translation: CASSLASSPPYEQYF.

The V gene is TRBV4-3, the J gene TRBJ2-7, with 7 bases lining up with TRBD1. CDR1 and CDR2 (germline): LGHNA, YSLEER. Germline trimming cut 2 bases from V and 8 bases from J; bases unmatched to any gene: 9. The CDR3 totals 14 residues. This chain's CDR3 is CASSQRMTGLKQYF. CDR3 DNA: TGCGCCAGCAGCCAACGTATGACAGGGCTTAAGCAGTACTTC.

The chain links TRBV28 to TRBJ2-7, with D perhaps assigned TRBD1 or TRBD2 (5 bases each). Trimming took 5 bases from V and 0 from J, leaving 11 bases between them. Germline lookup yields CDR1 MDHEN and CDR2 SYDVKM. The CDR3 sequence is 14 residues long. The CDR3 DNA sequence: TGTGCCAGCAGTCCCGCCGGGACCTCCTACGAGCAGTACTTC. Its translation: CASSPAGTSYEQYF.

V and J are TRBV11-2 and TRBJ1-1, with 7 bases aligning to TRBD1. The germline gives CDR1 SGHAT, CDR2 FQNNGV. CDR3 size: 16 residues. The junction had 9 bases not matched to a gene; V was cut back by 3 bases and J by 2 bases. CDR3 bases: TGTGCCAGCAGCTTCTACCCGGGACAGTTTAACACTGAAGCTTTCTTT. This translates into CASSFYPGQFNTEAFF. Full variable domain (rest looked up from reference TRBV11-2 and TRBJ1-1): EAGVAQSPRYKIIEKRQSVAFWCNPISGHATLYWYQQILGQGPKLLIQFQNNGVVDDSQLPKDRFSAERLKGVDSTLKIQPAKLEDSAVYLCASSFYPGQFNTEAFFGQGTRLTVV.

The V gene is TRBV5-1, the J gene TRBJ2-1; TRBD2 matches 8 bases. In germline, CDR1 is SGHRS, CDR2 YFSETQ. Trimming took 2 bases from V and 1 from J; bases not matched to a gene: 5. The CDR3 extends over 16 amino acids. CDR3 coding DNA: TGCGCCAGCAGCTTTACTAGCGGATTATCCTACAATGAGCAGTTCTTC. Amino acids: CASSFTSGLSYNEQFF.

This clone is a singleton in its sample. The J gene is TRBJ1-5, the V gene TRBV19; D is possibly TRBD1 (6 bases). This CDR3 has 14 amino acids. Germline V gene sequence: CDR1 LNHDA, CDR2 SQIVND (reference sequence). Trimming pared 1 base from V and 5 bases from J, leaving 9 bases between. The CDR3 loop reads CASSIGAGDQPQHF. The CDR3 DNA is TGTGCCAGTAGTATAGGGGCAGGGGATCAGCCCCAGCATTTT. Together with reference TRBV19 and TRBJ1-5, the CDR3 gives the full variable domain: DGGITQSPKYLFRKEGQNVTLSCEQNLNHDAMYWYRQDPGQGLRLIYYSQIVNDFQKGDIAEGYSVSREKKESFPLTVTSAQKNPTAFYLCASSIGAGDQPQHFGDGTRLSIL.

This chain joins TRBV7-9 and TRBJ1-2; D might be TRBD1 (6 bases). Germline values: CDR1 SEHNR, CDR2 FQNEAQ (reference sequence). CDR3 length: 14 amino acids. The V gene lost 2 bases and the J gene lost 8 bases, with 15 bases spanning the gap. The chain's CDR3 is CASSLPGEFRGYTF. CDR3 DNA: TGTGCCAGCAGCTTACCAGGGGAGTTTCGCGGCTACACCTTC.

This clone has a single count. This chain joins TRBV14 and TRBJ2-5; TRBD2 aligns across 12 bases. The ends lost 1 base at V and 2 bases at J; junction bases unmatched: 2. The V gene's germline CDR1 is SGHDN and CDR2 FVKESK. The CDR3 contains 16 residues. DNA for the CDR3: TGTGCCAGCAGCCAAGCCGGGACTAGCGGGCAAGAGACCCAGTACTTC. It specifies CASSQAGTSGQETQYF.

This clone was observed once. The V and J genes are TRBV7-8 and TRBJ1-2, with 9 positions matching TRBD1. V lost 0 bases to trimming and J lost 4 bases; unmatched junction nucleotides: 6. CDR3 length: 16 residues. From germline, CDR1 is SGHVS and CDR2 FQNEAQ. DNA of the CDR3: TGTGCCAGCAGCTTAGCAAAACAGGGGGCACCCTATGGCTACACCTTC. Amino acids: CASSLAKQGAPYGYTF.

This clone appeared a single time. This chain connects TRBV27 to TRBJ1-4, with a weak D call TRBD1 (6 bases). CDR1 and CDR2 (germline): MNHEY, SMNVEV (reference sequence). The V gene lost 5 bases and the J gene lost 7 bases, with 14 bases spanning the gap. There are 14 residues in the CDR3. CDR3 region: CASSPRQVGEKLFF. CDR3 sequence (DNA): TGTGCCAGCAGTCCAAGACAGGTCGGTGAAAAACTGTTTTTT. The whole variable domain, filled in from reference TRBV27 and TRBJ1-4, reads EAQVTQNPRYLITVTGKKLTVTCSQNMNHEYMSWYRQDPGLGLRQIYYSMNVEVTDKGDVPEGYKVSRKEKRNFPLILESPSPNQTSLYFCASSPRQVGEKLFFGSGTQLSVL.

The chain joins TRBV27 to TRBJ2-7; TRBD1 agrees at 7 bases. The length of the CDR3 is 15 residues. Germline V gene sequence: CDR1 MNHEY, CDR2 SMNVEV (reference sequence). V dropped 5 bases and J dropped 7; count of bases not matched to a gene: 14. The chain's CDR3 is CASSHIRTGVGEQYF. The CDR3 DNA reads TGTGCCAGCAGTCACATACGCACAGGGGTGGGAGAGCAGTACTTC.

The rearrangement uses TRBV4-2 and TRBJ2-5; 11 nucleotides match TRBD2. Trimming at V came to 3 bases and at J to 3 bases, leaving 0 bases not matched to a gene. Germline V gives CDR1 LGHNA, CDR2 YNFKEQ. The CDR3 extends over 14 amino acids. The CDR3 region is CASSQGLAEETQYF. DNA for the CDR3: TGTGCCAGCAGCCAGGGACTAGCGGAAGAGACCCAGTACTTC.